This T cell receptor (beta chain) is from a study of vaccination and CD4 T cells after COVID-19. Study summary: The authors used overlapping spike peptides from SARS-CoV-2, HCoV-NL63, HCoV-OC43 and HCoV-229E to stimulate cells.

V dropped 3 bases and J dropped 4 bases, with 10 bases sitting between them. CDR3 length equals 13 residues. Sequence data for DNA of cultured CD4+ T cells were generated by the Oncomine TCR Beta short-read assay. Cultured CD4+ T cells were the source of extracted genomic DNA. TCRdb called the PCR reads again in MiXCR, with one record for every CDR3 protein. Among roughly 15,000 distinct CDR3 sequences, roughly 28% were seen once, and the ten largest hold about a sixth. Broader study findings: Analysis covered relatively few convalescent patients and lacked any early post-infection timepoints.

Treatment specified: roughly 11-day PBMC culture with coronavirus spike peptide pools or control peptides (ViraFEST assay). A note on this clonotype: The antigen is unknown.

This receptor was identified in a human donor with COVID-19. Sequenced input: cultured CD4+ T cells from blood. The chain uses TRBV12-3 or TRBV12-4 and TRBJ2-7; D not resolved. As DNA, the CDR3 is TGTGCCAGCAGTTTTGGTCCTCGGTACGAGCAGTACTTC. Residues: CASSFGPRYEQYF.